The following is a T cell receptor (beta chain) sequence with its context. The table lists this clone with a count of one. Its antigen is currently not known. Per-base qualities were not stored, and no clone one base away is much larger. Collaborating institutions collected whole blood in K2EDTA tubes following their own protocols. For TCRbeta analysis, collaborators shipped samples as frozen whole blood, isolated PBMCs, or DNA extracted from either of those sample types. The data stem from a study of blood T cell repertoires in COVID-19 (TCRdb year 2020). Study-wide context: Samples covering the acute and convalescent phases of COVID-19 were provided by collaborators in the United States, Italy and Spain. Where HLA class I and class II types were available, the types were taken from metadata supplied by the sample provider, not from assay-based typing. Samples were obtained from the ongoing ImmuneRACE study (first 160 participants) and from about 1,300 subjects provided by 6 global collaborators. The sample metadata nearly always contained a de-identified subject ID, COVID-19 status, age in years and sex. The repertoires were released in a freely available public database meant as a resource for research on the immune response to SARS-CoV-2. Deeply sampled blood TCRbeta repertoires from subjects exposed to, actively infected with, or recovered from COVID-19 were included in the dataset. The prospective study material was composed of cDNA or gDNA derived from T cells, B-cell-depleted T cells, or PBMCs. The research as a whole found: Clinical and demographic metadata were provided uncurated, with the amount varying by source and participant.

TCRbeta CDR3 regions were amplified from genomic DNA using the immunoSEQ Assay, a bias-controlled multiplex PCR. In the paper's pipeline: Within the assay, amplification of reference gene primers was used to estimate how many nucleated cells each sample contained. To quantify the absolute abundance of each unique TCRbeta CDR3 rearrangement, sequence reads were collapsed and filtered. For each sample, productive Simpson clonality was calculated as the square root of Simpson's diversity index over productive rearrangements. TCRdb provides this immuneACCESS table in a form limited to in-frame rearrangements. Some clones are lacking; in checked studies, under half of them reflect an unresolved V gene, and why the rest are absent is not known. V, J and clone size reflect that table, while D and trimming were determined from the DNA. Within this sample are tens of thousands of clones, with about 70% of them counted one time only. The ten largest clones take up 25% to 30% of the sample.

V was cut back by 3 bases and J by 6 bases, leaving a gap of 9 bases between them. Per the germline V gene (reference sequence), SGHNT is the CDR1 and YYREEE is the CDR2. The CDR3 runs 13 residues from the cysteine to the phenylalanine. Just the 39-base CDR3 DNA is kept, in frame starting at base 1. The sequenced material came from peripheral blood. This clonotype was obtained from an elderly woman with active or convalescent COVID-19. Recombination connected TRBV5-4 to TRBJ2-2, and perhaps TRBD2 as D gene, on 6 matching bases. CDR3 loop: CASSSSGAGELFF. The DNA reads TGTGCCAGCAGCTCCTCGGGGGCCGGGGAGCTGTTTTTT.